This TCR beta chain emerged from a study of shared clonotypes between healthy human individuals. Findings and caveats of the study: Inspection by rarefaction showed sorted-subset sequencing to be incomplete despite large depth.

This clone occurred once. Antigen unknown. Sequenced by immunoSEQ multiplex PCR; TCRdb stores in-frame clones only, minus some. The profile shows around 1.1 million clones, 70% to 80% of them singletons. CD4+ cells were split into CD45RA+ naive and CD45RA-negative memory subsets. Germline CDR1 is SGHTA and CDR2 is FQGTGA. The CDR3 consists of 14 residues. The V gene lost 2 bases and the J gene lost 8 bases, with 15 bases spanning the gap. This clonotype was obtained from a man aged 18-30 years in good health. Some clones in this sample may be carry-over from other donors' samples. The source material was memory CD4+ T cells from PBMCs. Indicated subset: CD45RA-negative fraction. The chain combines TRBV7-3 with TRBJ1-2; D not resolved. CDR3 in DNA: TGTGCCAGCAGCTTAGGGTACCAGGCCGGGGGCTACACCTTC. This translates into CASSLGYQAGGYTF.